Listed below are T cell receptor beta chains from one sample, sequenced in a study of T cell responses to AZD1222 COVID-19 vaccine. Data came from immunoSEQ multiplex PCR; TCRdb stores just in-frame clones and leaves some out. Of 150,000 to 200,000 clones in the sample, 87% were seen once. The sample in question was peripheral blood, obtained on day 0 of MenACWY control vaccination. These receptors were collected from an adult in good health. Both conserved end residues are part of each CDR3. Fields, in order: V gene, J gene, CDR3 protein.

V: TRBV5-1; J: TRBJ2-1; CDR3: CASSGRSSYNEQFF
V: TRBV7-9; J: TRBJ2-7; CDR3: CASSLAGVSSYEQYF
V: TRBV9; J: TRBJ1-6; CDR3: CASSVALGLNSPLHF
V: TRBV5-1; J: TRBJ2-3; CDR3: CASTLLAGSTDTQYF
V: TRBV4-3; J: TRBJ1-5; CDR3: CASSQPKGGQPQHF
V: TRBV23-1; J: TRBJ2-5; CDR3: CASNAAGHQETQYF
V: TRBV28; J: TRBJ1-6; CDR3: CASKGGANSPLHF
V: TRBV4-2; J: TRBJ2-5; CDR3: CASSHPLGETQYF
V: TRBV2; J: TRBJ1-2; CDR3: CASSSPSGNYGYTF
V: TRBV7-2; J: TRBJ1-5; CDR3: CASSLSESNQPQHF
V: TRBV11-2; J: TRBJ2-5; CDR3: CASSLVDRGETQYF
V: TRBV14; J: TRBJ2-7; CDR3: CASSRTGQPYEQYF
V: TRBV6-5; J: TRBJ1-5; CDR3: CASSYGGGDNQPQHF
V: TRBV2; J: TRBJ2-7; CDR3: CASSAIGTLSYEQYF
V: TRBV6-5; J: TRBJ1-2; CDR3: CASSYNRESRGYTF
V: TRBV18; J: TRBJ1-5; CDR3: CASSPGTGGGQPQHF
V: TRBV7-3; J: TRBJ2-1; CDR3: CASSLAGTSGRNEQFF
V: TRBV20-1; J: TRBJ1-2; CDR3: CSSGSYGYTF
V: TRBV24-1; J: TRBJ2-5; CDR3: CATAAGTAKQETQYF
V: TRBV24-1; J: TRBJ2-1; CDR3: CATSTSGGWNEQFF